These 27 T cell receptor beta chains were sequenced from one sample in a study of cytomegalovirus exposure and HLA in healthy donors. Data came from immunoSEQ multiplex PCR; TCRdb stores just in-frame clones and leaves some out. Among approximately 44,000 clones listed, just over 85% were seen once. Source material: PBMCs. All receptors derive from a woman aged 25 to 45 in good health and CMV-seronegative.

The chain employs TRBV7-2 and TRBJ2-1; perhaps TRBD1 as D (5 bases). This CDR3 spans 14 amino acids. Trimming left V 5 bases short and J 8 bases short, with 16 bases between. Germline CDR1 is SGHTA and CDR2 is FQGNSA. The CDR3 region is CASSPSRVVDEQFF. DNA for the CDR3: TGTGCCAGCAGCCCCTCCAGGGTAGTCGATGAGCAGTTCTTC.

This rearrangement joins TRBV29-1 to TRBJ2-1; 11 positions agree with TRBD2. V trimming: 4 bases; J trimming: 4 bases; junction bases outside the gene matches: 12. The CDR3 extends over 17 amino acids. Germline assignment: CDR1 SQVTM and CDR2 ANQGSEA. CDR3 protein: CSVGGTSGGRVYNEQFF. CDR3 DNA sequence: TGCAGCGTTGGGGGGACTAGCGGAGGTAGGGTGTACAATGAGCAGTTCTTC.

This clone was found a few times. The CDR3 reads CASSLKGANEKLFF. Written as DNA, the CDR3 is TGCGCCAGCAGCTTGAAGGGGGCTAATGAAAAACTGTTTTTT. This chain links TRBV5-1 with TRBJ1-4; TRBD1 might be the D (6 bases). Trimming pared 1 base from V and 3 bases from J, leaving 7 bases between. Germline CDR1 SGHRS, CDR2 YFSETQ. The CDR3 is 14 amino acids.

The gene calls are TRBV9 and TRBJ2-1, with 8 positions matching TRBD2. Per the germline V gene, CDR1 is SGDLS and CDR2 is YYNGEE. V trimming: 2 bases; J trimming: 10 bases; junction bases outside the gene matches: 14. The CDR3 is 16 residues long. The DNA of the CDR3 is TGTGCCAGCAGCGTGCCCGGGACTAGTAGTTCCCGGGAGCAGTTCTTC. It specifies CASSVPGTSSSREQFF.

The DNA for the CDR3 is TGTGCCACCAGCAGAGGGGGGACAGGGAACACTGAAGCTTTCTTT. Translating gives CATSRGGTGNTEAFF. The rearrangement joins TRBV15 to TRBJ1-1, with TRBD1 matching 8 bases. CDR1 is LNHNV and CDR2 is YYDKDF in the germline V gene (reference sequence). The CDR3 runs to 15 residues. The trim removed 1 base at V and 1 base at J, leaving 2 bases unmatched.

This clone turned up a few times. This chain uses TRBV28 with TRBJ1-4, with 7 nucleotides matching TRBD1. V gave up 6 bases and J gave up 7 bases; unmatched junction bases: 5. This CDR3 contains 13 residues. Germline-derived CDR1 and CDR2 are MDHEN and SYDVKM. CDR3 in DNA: TGTGCCAGCAGACTACAGGGGAGTGAAAAACTGTTTTTT. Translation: CASRLQGSEKLFF.

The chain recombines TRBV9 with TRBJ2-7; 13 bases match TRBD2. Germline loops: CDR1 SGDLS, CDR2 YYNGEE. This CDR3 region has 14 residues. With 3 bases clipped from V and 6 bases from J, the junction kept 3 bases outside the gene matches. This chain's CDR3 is CASSGTSGRGEQYF. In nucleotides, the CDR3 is TGTGCCAGCAGCGGAACTAGCGGGAGGGGCGAGCAGTACTTC.

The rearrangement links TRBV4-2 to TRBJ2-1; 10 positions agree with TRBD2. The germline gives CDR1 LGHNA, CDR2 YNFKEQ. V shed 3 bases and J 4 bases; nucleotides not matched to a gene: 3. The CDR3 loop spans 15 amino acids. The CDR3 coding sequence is TGTGCCAGCAGCCACGGACTAGCGGAATACAATGAGCAGTTCTTC. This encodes CASSHGLAEYNEQFF.

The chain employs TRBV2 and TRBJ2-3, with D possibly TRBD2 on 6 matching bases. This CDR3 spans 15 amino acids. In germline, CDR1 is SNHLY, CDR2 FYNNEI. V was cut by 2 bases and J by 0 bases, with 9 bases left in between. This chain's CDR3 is CASSEWSGSTDTQYF. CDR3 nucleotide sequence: TGTGCCAGCAGTGAATGGAGCGGGAGCACAGATACGCAGTATTTT.

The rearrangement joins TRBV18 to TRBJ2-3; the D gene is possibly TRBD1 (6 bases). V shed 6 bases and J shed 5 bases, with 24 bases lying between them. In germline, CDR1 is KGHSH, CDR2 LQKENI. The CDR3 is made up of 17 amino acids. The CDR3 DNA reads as TGTGCCAGCTCGCCGCTACGGACAGTAGAGCGTCAAGATACGCAGTATTTT. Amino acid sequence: CASSPLRTVERQDTQYF.

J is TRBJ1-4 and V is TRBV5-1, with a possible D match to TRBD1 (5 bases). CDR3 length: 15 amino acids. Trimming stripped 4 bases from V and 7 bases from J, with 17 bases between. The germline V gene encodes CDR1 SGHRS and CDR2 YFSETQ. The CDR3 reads CASSRTSGGGEKLFF. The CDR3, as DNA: TGCGCCAGCAGCCGAACCTCCGGGGGAGGTGAAAAACTGTTTTTT.

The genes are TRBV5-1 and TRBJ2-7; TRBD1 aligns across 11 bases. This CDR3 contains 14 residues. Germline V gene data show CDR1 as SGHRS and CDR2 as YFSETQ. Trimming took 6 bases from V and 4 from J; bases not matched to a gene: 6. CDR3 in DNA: TGCGCCAGCACCACGGACAGGGGGCAATACGAGCAGTACTTC. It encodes CASTTDRGQYEQYF. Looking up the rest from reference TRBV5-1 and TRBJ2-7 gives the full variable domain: KAGVTQTPRYLIKTRGQQVTLSCSPISGHRSVSWYQQTPGQGLQFLFEYFSETQRNKGNFPGRFSGRQFSNSRSEMNVSTLELGDSALYLCASTTDRGQYEQYFGPGTRLTVT.

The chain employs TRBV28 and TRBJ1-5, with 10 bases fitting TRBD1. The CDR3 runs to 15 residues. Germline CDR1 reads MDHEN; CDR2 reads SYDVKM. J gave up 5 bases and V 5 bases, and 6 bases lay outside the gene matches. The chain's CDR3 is CASSPRTGGDQPQHF. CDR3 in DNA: TGTGCCAGCAGTCCACGGACAGGGGGTGATCAGCCCCAGCATTTT.

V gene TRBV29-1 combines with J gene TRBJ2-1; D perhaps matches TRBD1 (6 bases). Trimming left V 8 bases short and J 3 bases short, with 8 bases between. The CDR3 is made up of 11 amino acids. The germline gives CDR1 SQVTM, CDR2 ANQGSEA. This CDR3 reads CSTDSYNEQFF. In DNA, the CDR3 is TGCAGCACGGACAGCTACAATGAGCAGTTCTTC.

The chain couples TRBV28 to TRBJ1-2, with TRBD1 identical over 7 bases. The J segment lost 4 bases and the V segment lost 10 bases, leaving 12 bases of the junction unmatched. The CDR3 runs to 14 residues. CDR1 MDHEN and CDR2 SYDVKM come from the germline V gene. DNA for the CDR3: TGTGCCACCGAAATGCCTGGGACAGTCTATGGCTACACCTTC. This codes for CATEMPGTVYGYTF.

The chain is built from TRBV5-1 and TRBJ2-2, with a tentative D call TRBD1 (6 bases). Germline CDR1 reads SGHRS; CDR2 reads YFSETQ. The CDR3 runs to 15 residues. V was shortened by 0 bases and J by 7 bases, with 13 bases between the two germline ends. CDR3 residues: CASSLDRALGGELFF. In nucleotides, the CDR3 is TGCGCCAGCAGCTTGGACAGGGCGCTAGGCGGGGAGCTGTTTTTT. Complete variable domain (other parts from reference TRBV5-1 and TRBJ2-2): KAGVTQTPRYLIKTRGQQVTLSCSPISGHRSVSWYQQTPGQGLQFLFEYFSETQRNKGNFPGRFSGRQFSNSRSEMNVSTLELGDSALYLCASSLDRALGGELFFGEGSRLTVL.

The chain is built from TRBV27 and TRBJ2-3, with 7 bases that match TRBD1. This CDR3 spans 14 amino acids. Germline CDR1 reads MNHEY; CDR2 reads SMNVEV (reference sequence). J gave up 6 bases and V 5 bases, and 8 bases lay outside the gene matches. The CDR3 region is CASSPGQRRDTQYF. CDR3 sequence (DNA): TGTGCCAGCAGTCCGGGACAGAGGAGGGATACGCAGTATTTT.

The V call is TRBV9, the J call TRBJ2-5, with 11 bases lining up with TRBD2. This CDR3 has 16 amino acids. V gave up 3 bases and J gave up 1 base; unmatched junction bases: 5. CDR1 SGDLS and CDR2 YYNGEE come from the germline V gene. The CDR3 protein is CASSAGGTSGQETQYF. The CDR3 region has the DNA TGTGCCAGCAGCGCGGGGGGGACTAGCGGCCAAGAGACCCAGTACTTC.

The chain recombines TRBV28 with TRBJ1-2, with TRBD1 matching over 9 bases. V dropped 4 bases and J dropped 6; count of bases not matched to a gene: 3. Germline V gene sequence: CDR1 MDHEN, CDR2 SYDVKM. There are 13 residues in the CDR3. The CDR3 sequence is CASSYRGLDGYTF. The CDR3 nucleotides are TGTGCCAGCAGTTACAGGGGGCTTGATGGCTACACCTTC.

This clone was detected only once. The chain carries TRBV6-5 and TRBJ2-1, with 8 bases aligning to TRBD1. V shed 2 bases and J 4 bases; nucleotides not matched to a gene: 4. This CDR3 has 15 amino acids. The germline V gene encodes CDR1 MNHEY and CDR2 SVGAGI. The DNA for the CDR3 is TGTGCCAGCAGTTACCGGGACAGGCAGTACAATGAGCAGTTCTTC. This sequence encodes CASSYRDRQYNEQFF.

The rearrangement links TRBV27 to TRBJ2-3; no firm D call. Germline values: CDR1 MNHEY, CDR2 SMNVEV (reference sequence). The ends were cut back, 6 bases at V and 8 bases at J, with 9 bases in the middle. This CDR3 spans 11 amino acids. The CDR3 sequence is CASRHTVTQYF. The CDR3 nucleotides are TGTGCCAGCAGGCACACCGTTACGCAGTATTTT.

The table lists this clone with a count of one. The CDR3 spells CASSDPRRKETQYF. The CDR3 DNA is TGTGCCAGCAGTGACCCTAGACGGAAAGAGACCCAGTACTTC. The chain carries TRBV2 and TRBJ2-5; no clear D gene. Germline values: CDR1 SNHLY, CDR2 FYNNEI. V shed 3 bases and J shed 3 bases, with 11 bases lying between them. This CDR3 has 14 amino acids.

The CDR3 protein is CASVRDRGVNEQFF. CDR3 bases: TGTGCCAGCGTCCGGGACAGGGGGGTAAATGAGCAGTTCTTC. The J gene is TRBJ2-1, the V gene TRBV2; TRBD1 matches at 11 bases. Germline CDR1 is SNHLY and CDR2 is FYNNEI. The CDR3 loop spans 14 amino acids. After removal of 8 bases from V and 7 bases from J, the junction contained 7 bases not matched to a gene. Using reference TRBV2 and TRBJ2-1 for the parts outside the CDR3, the full variable domain is EPEVTQTPSHQVTQMGQEVILRCVPISNHLYFYWYRQILGQKVEFLVSFYNNEISEKSEIFDDQFSVERPDGSNFTLKIRSTKLEDSAMYFCASVRDRGVNEQFFGPGTRLTVL.

The CDR3 is CASSRIDRAGETQYF. Written as DNA, the CDR3 is TGCGCCAGCAGCCGGATCGACAGGGCAGGAGAGACCCAGTACTTC. The chain carries TRBV5-1 and TRBJ2-5; TRBD1 matches at 7 bases. CDR1 and CDR2 (germline): SGHRS, YFSETQ. The CDR3 has 15 amino acids. The V and J ends lost 4 bases and 4 bases, in that order; junction bases with no gene match: 10.

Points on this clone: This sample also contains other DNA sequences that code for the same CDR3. The CDR3 bases are TGCGCCAGCAGCCCGGGACAGGGTCCGAACACTGAAGCTTTCTTT. Translated, it gives CASSPGQGPNTEAFF. The V and J genes are TRBV4-1 and TRBJ1-1, with 9 bases fitting TRBD1. The CDR3 length is 15 residues. In germline, CDR1 is MGHRA, CDR2 YSYEKL. V trimming: 4 bases; J trimming: 1 base; junction bases outside the gene matches: 4.

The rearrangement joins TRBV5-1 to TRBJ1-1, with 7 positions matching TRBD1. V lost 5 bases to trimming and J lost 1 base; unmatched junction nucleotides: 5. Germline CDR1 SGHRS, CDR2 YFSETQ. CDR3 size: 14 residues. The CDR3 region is CASSPGTENTEAFF. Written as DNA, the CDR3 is TGCGCCAGCAGTCCCGGGACAGAGAACACTGAAGCTTTCTTT.

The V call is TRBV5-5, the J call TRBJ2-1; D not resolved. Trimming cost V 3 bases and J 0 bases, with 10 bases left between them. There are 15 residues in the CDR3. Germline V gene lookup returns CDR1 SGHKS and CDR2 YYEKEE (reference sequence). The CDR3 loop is CASSSEASSYNEQFF. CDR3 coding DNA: TGTGCCAGCAGCTCGGAAGCGAGCTCCTACAATGAGCAGTTCTTC. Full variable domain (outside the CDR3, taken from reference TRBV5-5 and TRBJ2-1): DAGVTQSPTHLIKTRGQQVTLRCSPISGHKSVSWYQQVLGQGPQFIFQYYEKEERGRGNFPDRFSARQFPNYSSELNVNALLLGDSALYLCASSSEASSYNEQFFGPGTRLTVL.